This entry features one TCR beta chain sequence. The antigen remains unidentified. Data came from immunoSEQ multiplex PCR; TCRdb stores just in-frame clones and leaves some out. The sample shows about 23,000 clones, 90% to 95% of them seen only once. The CDR3 sequence is 18 residues long. V dropped 1 base and J dropped 0 bases, with 16 bases sitting between them. The germline V gene has CDR1 MGHRA and CDR2 YSYEKL. The source of the sample is a study of graft-versus-host responses after intestinal transplantation. Study as a whole: Induction with anti-thymocyte globulin, then tacrolimus and steroids for around three years, was given to all recipients.

Study-level findings and limits: High graft-versus-host to host-versus-graft T cell clonal ratios marked allografts of patients with graft-donor macrochimerism.

The receptor was isolated from a human patient who received an intestinal transplant, so some T cells may come from the graft donor. The source was PBMCs, collected 39 to 40 days after intestinal transplant. This chain uses TRBV4-1 with TRBJ1-5; TRBD1 might be the D (6 bases). The CDR3 loop reads CASSQGPPTGYSNQPQHF. CDR3 in DNA: TGCGCCAGCAGCCAAGGGCCCCCTACAGGGTATAGCAATCAGCCCCAGCATTTT.